The text below deals with one T cell receptor beta chain. Its target is unknown. This specimen belongs to a study of Tregs in tolerant kidney transplant recipients. The overall study: Sorting of CD4+CD25+CD127- cells followed approximately three-day belatacept mixed lymphocyte reactions, sometimes with roughly 5-day graft donor restimulation. Study observations and caveats: This study did not directly address biological reproducibility.

The protocol was immunoSEQ multiplex PCR, while the TCRdb copy is restricted to in-frame clones and leaves out a portion. The profile covers 25,000 to 35,000 clones, with roughly four fifths appearing a single time and around 2.4% taken by the ten largest. V lost 1 base, J lost 7 bases, and 11 bases lay in between. This CDR3 comprises 13 residues. The germline V gene encodes CDR1 SGHKS and CDR2 YYEKEE (reference sequence). The chain uses TRBV5-5 and TRBJ2-5, with D uncertain. The source of this sequence is a human donor in good health. Sequences were obtained from Tregs from blood cultured with allogeneic cells. The CDR3 reads CASSLYGPGTQYF. The CDR3 DNA follows: TGTGCCAGCAGCTTGTACGGCCCGGGGACCCAGTACTTC.